This record concerns one T cell receptor (beta chain) sequence. Its antigen is not known. The data originate from a study of OX40 agonist ivuxolimab in advanced cancers. General study findings and limits: CD8+ T cells were the subset that, on average, had more expanded clones than CD4+.

CDR1 is MDHEN, CDR2 SYDVKM, per germline. The CDR3 loop spans 17 amino acids. Trimming removed 6 bases at V and 4 bases at J, with 19 bases between. Some clones are missing from TCRdb's copy, which holds only in-frame ones; the method was immunoSEQ multiplex PCR. The table lists about 67,000 clones, 80% to 90% of them singletons. This receptor was identified in an adult with an advanced solid tumor such as melanoma, head and neck, liver or kidney cancer. Sequences were derived from CD4+ or CD8+ T cells sorted from blood, sampled in a trial of the OX40 agonist ivuxolimab. The V gene is TRBV28, the J gene TRBJ2-6; D might be TRBD1 or TRBD2, each matching 7 bases. CDR3 residues: CASSRGVGQAGANVLTF. Here the CDR3 DNA reads TGTGCCAGCAGCCGGGGGGTCGGACAGGCCGGGGCCAACGTCCTGACTTTC.